Listed below are T cell receptor beta chains from one sample, sequenced in a study of T cells in Graves' hyperthyroidism and ophthalmopathy. TCRdb reprocessed the multiplex PCR reads via MiXCR and lists one record per CDR3 protein. The sample contains approximately 600,000 distinct CDR3 sequences, approximately 14% of which appear only once. Specimen: blood. These receptors all stem from a woman aged 25 to 39 with Graves' hyperthyroidism that later progressed to Graves' ophthalmopathy. CDR3s include the opening cysteine and the closing phenylalanine or tryptophan. A D gene is named only where the DNA matches it firmly. Part of the rows lack a size; the others show once, few, many or a class for expanded clones.

V: TRBV3-1; size: .; J: TRBJ1-3; D: .; CDR3: CASSHMARSYNSGNTIYF; DNA: TGTGCCAGCAGCCACATGGCCAGATCTTATAACTCTGGAAACACCATATATTTT
V: TRBV2; size: many; J: TRBJ2-7; D: TRBD1; CDR3: CASIQGANEQYF; DNA: TGTGCCAGCATCCAGGGGGCGAACGAGCAGTACTTC
V: TRBV5-1; size: many; J: TRBJ1-6; D: .; CDR3: CASRDSDNSPLHF; DNA: TGCGCCAGCAGGGACAGCGATAATTCACCCCTCCACTTT
V: TRBV2; size: .; J: TRBJ2-2; D: TRBD1; CDR3: CASILWPQGVYTGELFF; DNA: TGTGCCAGCATTCTTTGGCCACAGGGGGTTTACACCGGGGAGCTGTTTTTT
V: TRBV10-3; size: few; J: TRBJ2-3; D: .; CDR3: CAVERSGEGTQYF; DNA: TGTGCCGTGGAGCGCAGCGGTGAGGGTACGCAGTATTTT
V: TRBV12-3/TRBV12-4; size: few; J: TRBJ1-5; D: .; CDR3: CASSFTGMEPQHF; DNA: TGTGCCAGCAGTTTTACAGGGATGGAGCCCCAGCATTTT
V: TRBV12-3/TRBV12-4; size: many; J: TRBJ1-6; D: TRBD1; CDR3: CASRTGRVSPLHF; DNA: TGTGCCAGCAGGACAGGGAGAGTTTCACCCCTCCACTTT
V: TRBV15; size: many; J: TRBJ1-5; D: .; CDR3: CATSRDSGSQHF; DNA: TGTGCCACCAGCAGAGATTCGGGCTCCCAGCATTTT
V: TRBV7-6; size: many; J: TRBJ1-1; D: .; CDR3: CASSLASTNTEAFF; DNA: TGTGCCAGCAGCTTAGCTTCGACGAACACTGAAGCTTTCTTT
V: TRBV5-1; size: .; J: TRBJ2-3; D: TRBD1; CDR3: CASSWTTGDSTDTQYF; DNA: TGCGCCAGCAGCTGGACGACAGGGGATAGCACAGATACGCAGTATTTT
V: TRBV20-1; size: .; J: TRBJ1-1; D: .; CDR3: CSARVRQVMNTEAFF; DNA: TGCAGTGCTAGAGTAAGACAGGTCATGAACACTGAAGCTTTCTTT
V: TRBV7-2; size: many; J: TRBJ2-1; D: TRBD2; CDR3: CASSSPAGGEQFF; DNA: TGTGCCAGCAGCTCGCCAGCGGGAGGCGAGCAGTTCTTC
V: TRBV20-1; size: many; J: TRBJ2-5; D: .; CDR3: CSARDGSRGQETQYF; DNA: TGCAGTGCTAGAGATGGATCGCGGGGTCAAGAGACCCAGTACTTC
V: TRBV2; size: many; J: TRBJ1-1; D: TRBD1; CDR3: CASRLDRWNTEAFF; DNA: TGTGCCAGCAGACTGGACAGGTGGAACACTGAAGCTTTCTTT
V: TRBV11-3; size: many; J: TRBJ1-2; D: .; CDR3: CASSLLGQNYGYTF; DNA: TGTGCCAGCAGCTTACTTGGCCAGAACTATGGCTACACCTTC
V: TRBV2; size: .; J: TRBJ1-5; D: .; CDR3: CASSEALRINQPQHF; DNA: TGTGCCAGCAGTGAAGCGCTTCGGATTAATCAGCCCCAGCATTTT
V: TRBV2; size: once; J: TRBJ2-7; D: TRBD2; CDR3: CASSPSGLAGGAYEQYF; DNA: TGTGCCAGCAGCCCCTCGGGACTAGCGGGAGGAGCCTACGAGCAGTACTTC
V: TRBV27; size: many; J: TRBJ1-4; D: .; CDR3: CASSRQGRTNEKLFF; DNA: TGTGCCAGCAGTCGTCAGGGGAGGACTAATGAAAAACTGTTTTTT
V: TRBV19; size: .; J: TRBJ2-1; D: .; CDR3: CASSRTIDEQFF; DNA: TGTGCCAGTAGTAGGACTATCGATGAGCAGTTCTTC
V: TRBV30; size: many; J: TRBJ1-2; D: TRBD1; CDR3: CAWSHGTGVGYTF; DNA: TGTGCCTGGAGTCACGGGACAGGGGTCGGCTACACCTTC
V: TRBV2; size: many; J: TRBJ1-1; D: .; CDR3: CASTAYTEAFF; DNA: TGTGCCAGCACCGCTTACACTGAAGCTTTCTTT
V: TRBV27; size: many; J: TRBJ2-5; D: .; CDR3: CASSPRRGLQETQYF; DNA: TGTGCCAGCAGTCCCCGACGGGGGTTACAAGAGACCCAGTACTTC
V: TRBV12-3/TRBV12-4; size: many; J: TRBJ1-1; D: .; CDR3: CASSSAGIRTEAFF; DNA: TGTGCCAGCAGTTCCGCAGGGATAAGGACTGAAGCTTTCTTT
V: TRBV20-1; size: many; J: TRBJ2-5; D: TRBD2; CDR3: CSARDDAASGGETQYF; DNA: TGCAGTGCTAGAGATGACGCGGCTAGCGGTGGGGAGACCCAGTACTTC
V: TRBV12-3/TRBV12-4; size: once; J: TRBJ1-1; D: .; CDR3: CASSFPGANTEAFF; DNA: TGTGCCAGCAGTTTCCCGGGGGCGAACACTGAAGCTTTCTTT
V: TRBV28; size: few; J: TRBJ1-4; D: .; CDR3: CASRNDRPYEKLFF; DNA: TGTGCCAGCAGGAACGACAGGCCCTATGAAAAACTGTTTTTT
V: TRBV6-9; size: .; J: TRBJ2-7; D: .; CDR3: CASSYAHRTNYEQYF; DNA: TGTGCCAGCAGTTACGCGCACAGGACAAACTACGAGCAGTACTTC
V: TRBV6-5; size: many; J: TRBJ1-2; D: .; CDR3: CASSYSIQGFNYGYTF; DNA: TGTGCCAGCAGTTACTCGATACAGGGCTTTAACTATGGCTACACCTTC
V: TRBV7-3; size: few; J: TRBJ1-3; D: .; CDR3: CASSLWGSGLLRYDTIYF; DNA: TGTGCCAGCAGCTTATGGGGGTCGGGCCTCCTCCGGTACGACACCATATATTTT
V: TRBV20-1; size: many; J: TRBJ2-5; D: .; CDR3: CSASRLFQETQYF; DNA: TGCAGTGCTAGTAGGCTGTTCCAAGAGACCCAGTACTTC
V: TRBV5-1; size: .; J: TRBJ2-6; D: TRBD2; CDR3: CASSQLAGDSGANVLTF; DNA: TGTGCCAGCAGCCAATTAGCGGGAGACTCTGGGGCCAACGTCCTGACTTTC
V: TRBV29-1; size: many; J: TRBJ2-1; D: TRBD2; CDR3: CSGLAAYNEQFF; DNA: TGCAGCGGACTAGCGGCCTACAATGAGCAGTTCTTC
V: TRBV20-1; size: many; J: TRBJ2-7; D: TRBD2; CDR3: CSARKAGVSEQYF; DNA: TGCAGTGCTCGTAAAGCGGGAGTAAGCGAGCAGTACTTC
V: TRBV12-3/TRBV12-4; size: many; J: TRBJ2-2; D: .; CDR3: CASSLAGKAGELFF; DNA: TGTGCCAGCAGTTTAGCGGGAAAGGCCGGGGAGCTGTTTTTT
V: TRBV12-3/TRBV12-4; size: many; J: TRBJ2-1; D: TRBD2; CDR3: CASSQIAGVGNEQFF; DNA: TGTGCCAGCAGTCAAATAGCGGGAGTGGGAAATGAGCAGTTCTTC
V: TRBV19; size: .; J: TRBJ2-5; D: TRBD1; CDR3: CASSIVLRGPGETQYF; DNA: TGTGCCAGTAGTATAGTCCTAAGGGGGCCAGGGGAGACCCAGTACTTC
V: TRBV29-1; size: .; J: TRBJ1-1; D: .; CDR3: CSVDMYTEAFF; DNA: TGCAGCGTTGACATGTACACTGAAGCTTTCTTT
V: TRBV20-1; size: many; J: TRBJ2-7; D: TRBD2; CDR3: CSGSVSGSYEQYF; DNA: TGCAGTGGGTCGGTCAGCGGGAGCTACGAGCAGTACTTC
V: TRBV15; size: many; J: TRBJ2-1; D: TRBD2; CDR3: CATSRTGGPENEQFF; DNA: TGTGCCACCAGCAGGACGGGAGGGCCGGAAAATGAGCAGTTCTTC
V: TRBV4-3; size: .; J: TRBJ2-1; D: .; CDR3: CASSQDVAVVSDEQFF; DNA: TGCGCCAGCAGCCAAGATGTTGCGGTAGTCTCAGATGAGCAGTTCTTC
V: TRBV3-1; size: .; J: TRBJ1-2; D: .; CDR3: CASSQEGPYTF; DNA: TGTGCCAGCAGCCAAGAGGGCCCATACACCTTC
V: TRBV12-3/TRBV12-4; size: many; J: TRBJ2-1; D: .; CDR3: CASSFGTSSYNEQFF; DNA: TGTGCCAGCAGTTTCGGGACAAGCTCCTACAATGAGCAGTTCTTC
V: TRBV6-1; size: few; J: TRBJ2-7; D: .; CDR3: CASSEEGATTYYEQYF; DNA: TGTGCCAGCAGTGAAGAAGGGGCGACTACGTACTACGAGCAGTACTTC